A selection of T cell receptor beta chains follows, all from one sample in a study of OX40 agonist ivuxolimab in advanced cancers. Sequenced by immunoSEQ multiplex PCR; TCRdb stores in-frame clones only, minus some. Among tens of thousands of clones, about nine tenths were seen once, and the ten largest hold about 0.32%. Here the sequenced sample was CD4+ or CD8+ T cells sorted from blood, taken in a trial of the OX40 agonist ivuxolimab. Source of these receptors: an adult with an advanced solid tumor such as melanoma, head and neck, liver or kidney cancer. Each CDR3 is given with its conserved first and last residue. Each record gives: clone size, J gene, V gene, D gene, CDR3 protein, CDR3 DNA. D genes are given only for firm matches. Only some rows state a clone size, as once, few, many or a class for expanded clones.

clone size: .; J gene: TRBJ1-6; V gene: TRBV7-2; D gene: .; CDR3 protein: CASSPPGSSYNSPLHF; CDR3 DNA: TGTGCCAGCAGCCCCCCCGGGAGCTCCTATAATTCACCCCTCCACTTT
clone size: .; J gene: TRBJ1-1; V gene: TRBV15; D gene: .; CDR3 protein: CATAAGASLTEAFF; CDR3 DNA: TGTGCCACCGCGGCAGGGGCCTCCTTAACTGAAGCTTTCTTT
clone size: .; J gene: TRBJ1-5; V gene: TRBV28; D gene: .; CDR3 protein: CASSLSGTVGNQPQHF; CDR3 DNA: TGTGCCAGCAGTTTATCGGGGACTGTGGGCAATCAGCCCCAGCATTTT
clone size: .; J gene: TRBJ2-1; V gene: TRBV5-6; D gene: .; CDR3 protein: CASSFNDEQFF; CDR3 DNA: TGTGCCAGCAGCTTTAACGATGAGCAGTTCTTC
clone size: .; J gene: TRBJ2-7; V gene: TRBV6-5; D gene: .; CDR3 protein: CASSPRGVGPYEQYF; CDR3 DNA: TGTGCCAGCAGTCCGCGAGGGGTAGGACCCTACGAGCAGTACTTC
clone size: few; J gene: TRBJ2-2; V gene: TRBV2; D gene: TRBD1; CDR3 protein: CASSPGQTIPGELFF; CDR3 DNA: TGTGCCAGCAGTCCGGGACAGACCATCCCCGGGGAGCTGTTTTTT
clone size: .; J gene: TRBJ2-5; V gene: TRBV14; D gene: .; CDR3 protein: CASSQGHWTQYF; CDR3 DNA: TGTGCCAGCAGCCAAGGTCATTGGACCCAGTACTTC
clone size: .; J gene: TRBJ2-2; V gene: TRBV30; D gene: .; CDR3 protein: CAWSVVLWGRTGELFF; CDR3 DNA: TGTGCCTGGAGTGTAGTCCTCTGGGGGCGAACCGGGGAGCTGTTTTTT
clone size: .; J gene: TRBJ2-3; V gene: TRBV28; D gene: TRBD1; CDR3 protein: CASRLNRDSYTQYF; CDR3 DNA: TGTGCCAGCAGACTCAACCGGGACAGCTATACGCAGTATTTT
clone size: .; J gene: TRBJ2-7; V gene: TRBV5-4; D gene: TRBD1; CDR3 protein: CASSPPSGTGAYEQYF; CDR3 DNA: TGTGCCAGCAGCCCGCCATCCGGGACAGGGGCCTACGAGCAGTACTTC
clone size: .; J gene: TRBJ1-3; V gene: TRBV2; D gene: TRBD1; CDR3 protein: CASSELQGTGNTIYF; CDR3 DNA: TGTGCCAGCAGTGAATTACAGGGGACTGGAAACACCATATATTTT
clone size: .; J gene: TRBJ2-5; V gene: TRBV7-2; D gene: TRBD1; CDR3 protein: CASSLDRGRVKEQYF; CDR3 DNA: TGTGCCAGCAGCTTAGACAGGGGGCGAGTAAAAGAGCAGTACTTC
clone size: .; J gene: TRBJ1-1; V gene: TRBV5-1; D gene: .; CDR3 protein: CATTGRNTEAFF; CDR3 DNA: TGCGCCACAACGGGGAGGAACACTGAAGCTTTCTTT
clone size: .; J gene: TRBJ2-1; V gene: TRBV30; D gene: TRBD2; CDR3 protein: CAWSVGSGRRDEQFF; CDR3 DNA: TGTGCCTGGAGTGTGGGTAGCGGGAGGCGGGATGAGCAGTTCTTC
clone size: .; J gene: TRBJ1-2; V gene: TRBV5-1; D gene: TRBD1; CDR3 protein: CASSLTGGSNYGYTF; CDR3 DNA: TGCGCCAGCAGCTTGACAGGGGGAAGCAACTATGGCTACACCTTC
clone size: .; J gene: TRBJ1-2; V gene: TRBV4-1; D gene: .; CDR3 protein: CASSRVISNYGYTF; CDR3 DNA: TGCGCCAGCAGCCGAGTAATTTCTAACTATGGCTACACCTTC
clone size: .; J gene: TRBJ1-1; V gene: TRBV18; D gene: .; CDR3 protein: CASSARQELNTEAFF; CDR3 DNA: TGTGCCAGCTCAGCCCGACAGGAGTTGAACACTGAAGCTTTCTTT
clone size: .; J gene: TRBJ1-1; V gene: TRBV7-9; D gene: .; CDR3 protein: CASSLFQDTEAFF; CDR3 DNA: TGTGCCAGCAGCTTATTCCAGGACACTGAAGCTTTCTTT
clone size: .; J gene: TRBJ1-4; V gene: TRBV18; D gene: .; CDR3 protein: CASSLLNNEKLFF; CDR3 DNA: TGTGCCAGCTCCCTCCTAAACAATGAAAAACTGTTTTTT
clone size: .; J gene: TRBJ1-1; V gene: TRBV5-1; D gene: .; CDR3 protein: CASSWDGLNTEAFF; CDR3 DNA: TGCGCCAGCAGCTGGGACGGATTGAACACTGAAGCTTTCTTT
clone size: .; J gene: TRBJ1-2; V gene: TRBV28; D gene: .; CDR3 protein: CASSLGSVWGYTF; CDR3 DNA: TGTGCCAGCAGTTTAGGTAGCGTCTGGGGCTACACCTTC
clone size: .; J gene: TRBJ1-4; V gene: TRBV4-3; D gene: .; CDR3 protein: CASSQDTQGRNEKLFF; CDR3 DNA: TGCGCCAGCAGCCAAGACACCCAGGGGAGGAACGAAAAACTGTTTTTT
clone size: .; J gene: TRBJ1-3; V gene: TRBV5-1; D gene: .; CDR3 protein: CASSLEGRGGNTIYF; CDR3 DNA: TGCGCCAGCAGCTTGGAAGGGAGGGGAGGAAACACCATATATTTT
clone size: once; J gene: TRBJ1-4; V gene: TRBV28; D gene: .; CDR3 protein: CASSLWPGTPNEKLFF; CDR3 DNA: TGTGCCAGCAGTTTATGGCCCGGGACCCCTAATGAAAAACTGTTTTTT
clone size: .; J gene: TRBJ1-5; V gene: TRBV4-1; D gene: TRBD1; CDR3 protein: CASSHVGTGAGQPQHF; CDR3 DNA: TGCGCCAGCAGCCATGTCGGGACAGGGGCCGGTCAGCCCCAGCATTTT
clone size: .; J gene: TRBJ1-1; V gene: TRBV2; D gene: TRBD1; CDR3 protein: CASRADRDAEAFF; CDR3 DNA: TGTGCCAGCAGAGCTGACAGGGACGCTGAAGCTTTCTTT
clone size: .; J gene: TRBJ1-4; V gene: TRBV7-2; D gene: .; CDR3 protein: CASSLAPGGGEKLFF; CDR3 DNA: TGTGCCAGCAGCTTAGCCCCGGGGGGGGGTGAAAAACTGTTTTTT
clone size: .; J gene: TRBJ1-6; V gene: TRBV5-3; D gene: TRBD1; CDR3 protein: CARSFLTGGVSSYNSPLHF; CDR3 DNA: TGTGCCAGAAGCTTCCTGACAGGGGGCGTAAGCTCCTATAATTCACCCCTCCACTTT
clone size: .; J gene: TRBJ1-5; V gene: TRBV10-3; D gene: TRBD1; CDR3 protein: CAISQDRQNKPQHF; CDR3 DNA: TGTGCCATCAGTCAGGACAGGCAGAATAAGCCCCAGCATTTT